This record concerns one T cell receptor (beta chain) sequence. Its antigen is still unknown. This record comes from a study of CD8 T cell repertoires and HIV-1 epitope variants. Study details: T cells were stimulated with Twenty-five Gag and Nef peptides separately. Study outcomes and limitations: About 5 clonotypes recognized Nef KF9, one HW9, none TAALDMSHF.

Data came from immunoSEQ multiplex PCR; TCRdb stores just in-frame clones and leaves some out. The sample lists some 5,100 clones, more than 65% occurring once. Germline V CDR1 and CDR2: MGHDK, SYGVNS. This CDR3 is 12 amino acids long. Trimming shortened V by 3 bases and J by 3 bases, and 6 bases separated the two germline ends. This receptor was identified in a male donor with HIV. The chain employs TRBV25-1 and TRBJ2-7; tentatively, D is TRBD1 (5 bases). The sequencing input was cultured CD8+ T cells derived from PBMCs. Here the CDR3 DNA reads TGTGCCAGCAGTGACAGGGTCTACGAGCAGTACTTC. Translating it yields CASSDRVYEQYF.